This T cell receptor beta chain derives from a study of somatic mutations in cytotoxic T cells in rheumatoid arthritis. Study-level findings and limits: Nobody had found out which antigens the expanded CD8+ clones targeted. No age-related increase in CD8+ clonality was seen in healthy controls, but one was seen in rheumatoid arthritis patients.

The CDR3 consists of 14 residues. Germline CDR1 SEHNR, CDR2 FQNEAQ (reference sequence). V lost 5 bases, J lost 7 bases, and 5 bases stayed unmatched. Comment on this clone: Its target is not known.

Sequencing used immunoSEQ multiplex PCR; TCRdb keeps in-frame clones, though not all of them. The sample yields 25,000 to 30,000 clones, around 80% seen once. This receptor was identified in a man between 50 and 59 years old in good health. Sequencing was done on a sample of CD8+ T cells sorted from blood. This chain links TRBV7-9 with TRBJ1-2; 12 positions match TRBD1. CDR3 sequence: CASSTGTGGVGYTF. CDR3 nucleotide sequence: TGTGCCAGCAGCACAGGGACAGGGGGCGTTGGCTACACCTTC.